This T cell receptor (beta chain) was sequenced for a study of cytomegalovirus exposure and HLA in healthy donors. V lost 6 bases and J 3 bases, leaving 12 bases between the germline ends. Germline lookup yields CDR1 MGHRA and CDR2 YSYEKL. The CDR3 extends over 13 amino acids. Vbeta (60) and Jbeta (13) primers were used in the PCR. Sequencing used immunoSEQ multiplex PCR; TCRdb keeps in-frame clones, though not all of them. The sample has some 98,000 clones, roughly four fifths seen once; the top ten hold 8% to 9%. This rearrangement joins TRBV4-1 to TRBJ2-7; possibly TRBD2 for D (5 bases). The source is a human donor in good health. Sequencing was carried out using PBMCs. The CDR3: CASSNSDYYEQYF. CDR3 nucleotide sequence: TGCGCCAGCAGTAACAGTGACTACTACGAGCAGTACTTC.